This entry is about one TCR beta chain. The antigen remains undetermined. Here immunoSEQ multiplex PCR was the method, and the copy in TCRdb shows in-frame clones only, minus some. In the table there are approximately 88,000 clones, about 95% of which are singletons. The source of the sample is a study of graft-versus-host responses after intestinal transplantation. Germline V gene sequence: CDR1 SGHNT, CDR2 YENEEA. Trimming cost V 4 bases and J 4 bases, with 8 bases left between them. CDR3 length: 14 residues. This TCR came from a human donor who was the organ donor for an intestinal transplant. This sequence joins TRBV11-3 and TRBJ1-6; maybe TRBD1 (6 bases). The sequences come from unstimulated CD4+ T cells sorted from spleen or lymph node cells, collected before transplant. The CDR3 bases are TGTGCCAGCAGCTCAGGACAGTATAATTCACCCCTCCACTTT. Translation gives CASSSGQYNSPLHF.